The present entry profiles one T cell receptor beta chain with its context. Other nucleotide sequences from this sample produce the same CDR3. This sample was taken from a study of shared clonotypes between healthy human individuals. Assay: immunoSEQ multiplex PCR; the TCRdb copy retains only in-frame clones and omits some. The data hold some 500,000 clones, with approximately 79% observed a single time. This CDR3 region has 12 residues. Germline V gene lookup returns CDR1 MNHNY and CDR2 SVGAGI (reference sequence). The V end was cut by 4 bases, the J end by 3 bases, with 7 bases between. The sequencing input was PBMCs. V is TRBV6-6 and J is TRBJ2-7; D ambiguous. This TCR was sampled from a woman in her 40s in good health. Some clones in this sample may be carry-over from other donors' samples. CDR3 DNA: TGTGCCAGCAGTTCGGACGTCTACGAGCAGTACTTC. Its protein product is CASSSDVYEQYF.